This TCR beta chain originates from a study of T cells in Graves' hyperthyroidism and ophthalmopathy. TCR beta CDR3 region amplification was performed from RNA transcripts. The HTBI set primed first-round TCR CDR3 RT-PCR. Via MiXCR, TCRdb re-called the multiplex PCR reads, giving one row per CDR3 protein. The sample gives roughly 600,000 distinct CDR3 sequences, about 15% of which show up once; approximately 12% is in the top ten. Germline V lookup: CDR1 MGHDK, CDR2 SYGVNS. The germline V and J ends were trimmed by 5 bases and 1 base, with 21 bases remaining between them. The CDR3 is 18 residues long.

Sequencing was performed on blood. This TCR was sampled from a woman aged 50 to 60 with Graves' ophthalmopathy. The rearrangement joins TRBV25-1 to TRBJ1-5, with D possibly TRBD1 on 5 matching bases. This chain's CDR3 is CASSPSHNDSPSNQPQHF. The CDR3 DNA reads as TGTGCCAGCAGTCCGTCCCACAATGACAGTCCCAGCAATCAGCCCCAGCATTTT.